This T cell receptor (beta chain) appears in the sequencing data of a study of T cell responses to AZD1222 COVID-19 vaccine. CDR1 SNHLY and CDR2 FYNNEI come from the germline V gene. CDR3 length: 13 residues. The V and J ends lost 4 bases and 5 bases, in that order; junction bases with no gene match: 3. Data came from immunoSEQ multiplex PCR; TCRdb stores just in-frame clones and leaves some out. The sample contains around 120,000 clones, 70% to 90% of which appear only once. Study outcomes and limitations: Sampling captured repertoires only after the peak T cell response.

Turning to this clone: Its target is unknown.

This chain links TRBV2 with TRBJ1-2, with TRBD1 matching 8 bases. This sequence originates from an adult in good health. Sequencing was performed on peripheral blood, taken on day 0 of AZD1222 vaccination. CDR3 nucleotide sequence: TGTGCCAGCAGTGGACAGGGGTTTTATGGCTACACCTTC. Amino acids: CASSGQGFYGYTF.